What follows are 2 T cell receptor beta chains derived from one specimen sequenced in a study of response to subunit inactivated influenza vaccine. TCRdb reprocessed the RT-PCR reads via MiXCR and lists one record per CDR3 protein. The top ten clones hold roughly 10% of a sample with about 830,000 distinct CDR3 sequences, about 18% of them seen once. The sequencing used PBMCs from blood, collected 5 days after vaccination. Receptors originate from a man aged 50-59 years who received an inactivated influenza vaccine.

This rearrangement joins TRBV20-1 to TRBJ2-3; TRBD2 matches at 7 bases. The CDR3 runs 15 residues. The germline CDR1 and CDR2 sequences are DFQATT and SNEGSKA (reference sequence). The V segment lost 6 bases and the J segment 0 bases; nucleotides outside the gene matches: 9. The CDR3 DNA reads as TGCAGTGCCCTTACTAGCGAAACTAGCACAGATACGCAGTATTTT. It translates to CSALTSETSTDTQYF.

This rearrangement joins TRBV23-1 to TRBJ1-5; D is unclear. TRBV23-1 is labeled an ORF, and its function is uncertain. The CDR3 totals 17 residues. V gave up 4 bases and J gave up 2 bases, with 18 bases separating them. The CDR3 sequence: CASSPANWSLGNQPQHF. The CDR3 DNA reads as TGCGCCAGCAGTCCAGCTAATTGGTCACTAGGCAATCAGCCCCAGCATTTT.